The text below deals with one TCR beta chain. Its antigen is unidentified. Germline V gene lookup returns CDR1 MNHEY and CDR2 SMNVEV (reference sequence). Deletions cut 0 bases from V and 11 bases from J, with 17 bases between. This CDR3 region has 15 residues. This sample stems from a study of Ad26.COV2.S vaccination and SARS-CoV-2 variants. Assay: immunoSEQ multiplex PCR; the TCRdb copy retains only in-frame clones and omits some. In the table there are hundreds of thousands of clones, about 92% of which are singletons. General study results and limits: Spike-specific TCR breadth was greater in vaccine than placebo recipients.

The V and J genes are TRBV27 and TRBJ1-5; D is unclear. Sequences were derived from peripheral blood, sampled after recovery from COVID-19. This clonotype was obtained from a human donor who had recovered from COVID-19. DNA of the CDR3: TGTGCCAGCAGTTTATCAGGGCCGAGTCCGTTGTCCCAGCATTTT. It encodes CASSLSGPSPLSQHF.